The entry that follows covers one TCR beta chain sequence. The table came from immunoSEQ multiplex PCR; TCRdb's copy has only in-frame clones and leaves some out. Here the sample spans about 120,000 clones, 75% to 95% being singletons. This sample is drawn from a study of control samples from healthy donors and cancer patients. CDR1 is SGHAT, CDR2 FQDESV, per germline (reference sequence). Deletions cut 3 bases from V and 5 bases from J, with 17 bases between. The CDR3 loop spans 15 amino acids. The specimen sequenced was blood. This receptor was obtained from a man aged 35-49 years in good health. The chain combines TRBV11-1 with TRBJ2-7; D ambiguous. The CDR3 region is CASSLVGRAYHEQYF. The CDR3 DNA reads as TGTGCCAGCAGCTTGGTAGGACGTGCCTATCACGAGCAGTACTTC.